This T cell receptor beta chain was profiled in a study of CD8+CD57+ T cells in acquired aplastic anemia. Turning to the study itself: Read counts for CD4+ cells (from healthy donors) averaged about 10.8 million. Overall study results and limits: In common between the patients and the controls were twenty-nine CD8+ CDR3 sequences.

The CDR3 runs 15 residues. Germline V gene lookup returns CDR1 MGHRA and CDR2 YSYEKL. Trimming removed 5 bases at V and 4 bases at J, with 15 bases between. This clonotype was found many times. Antigen: not known. Genomic DNA was employed as the template in profiling TCR beta VDJ and CDR3. MiXCR was run by TCRdb on the reads, yielding one entry per CDR3 protein. The repertoire consists of about 68,000 distinct CDR3 sequences, with 45% to 60% occurring once and the leading ten covering about 8%. Sequences were obtained from sorted CD4+, CD8+, or CD8+CD57+ T cells (not recorded which) from PBMCs. This chain uses TRBV4-1 with TRBJ2-1; D ambiguous. This clonotype originated in a human donor in good health, serving as a control. This chain's CDR3 is CASSSDTSLYNEQFF. CDR3 nucleotide sequence: TGCGCCAGCAGCTCCGACACGAGTCTTTACAATGAGCAGTTCTTC.